The entry that follows covers one TCR beta chain sequence. The antigen remains undetermined. The time point was: new active TB diagnosis, blood taken before or within 7 days of starting treatment. TCRdb keeps only in-frame clones here, not all; method: immunoSEQ multiplex PCR. The repertoire has tens of thousands of clones, 92% of them found once; the top ten carry approximately 6.8%. The CDR3 is 14 residues long. V was clipped by 5 bases and J by 3 bases; unmatched bases: 3. The germline gives CDR1 SGHTA, CDR2 FQGNSA. The record originates from a study of T cells in tuberculosis. Study as a whole: This South African cohort compared adolescents with or without latent tuberculosis against adults with active tuberculosis. Within 7 days of starting treatment, or before, PBMC were stored.

General observations from the study: The TCR-beta difference was not significant; alpha differences partly reflected length. Smaller distances to GMM-specific TCRs suggested their expansion in active tuberculosis.

The source was PBMCs, collected at tuberculosis diagnosis. The TCR sequence derives from an adult with tuberculosis. The chain joins TRBV7-2 to TRBJ2-7; 11 nucleotides line up with TRBD1. The CDR3 DNA reads as TGTGCCAGCAGCGCGGACAGGGGGCTCTACGAGCAGTACTTC. Its protein product is CASSADRGLYEQYF.